One and the same sample provided the 14 T cell receptor beta chains below, sequenced in a study of T cell repertoires in cytomegalovirus infection. One entry per CDR3 protein, called by TCRdb with MiXCR from the reads. The sample consists of roughly 200,000 distinct CDR3 sequences, roughly 17% of them appearing once. The specimen sequenced was CD8+ T cells from PBMCs. Receptors originate from a human donor in good health (CMV status not recorded). Some clones in this sample may be carry-over from other donors' samples.

The V call is TRBV12-3 or TRBV12-4, the J call TRBJ1-5; 7 bases agree with TRBD1. The length of the CDR3 is 15 residues. The V and J ends lost 6 bases and 5 bases, in that order; junction bases with no gene match: 10. DNA for the CDR3: TGTGCCAGCAGCTCCACAGGGGTAAGGGATCAGCCCCAGCATTTT. This translates into CASSSTGVRDQPQHF.

The J gene is TRBJ2-7, the V gene TRBV9; D tentatively fits TRBD1 or TRBD2 (5 bases each). Germline CDR1 SGDLS, CDR2 YYNGEE. The CDR3 consists of 17 residues. Between the trimmed V and J ends, which lost 1 base and 4 bases, there was a span of 21 bases. The CDR3 loop is CASSVWDEPSPIYEQYF. For the CDR3, the DNA is TGTGCCAGCAGCGTATGGGACGAACCCTCACCTATATACGAGCAGTACTTC. The full variable domain, completed using reference TRBV9 and TRBJ2-7, is DSGVTQTPKHLITATGQRVTLRCSPRSGDLSVYWYQQSLDQGLQFLIQYYNGEERAKGNILERFSAQQFPDLHSELNLSSLELGDSALYFCASSVWDEPSPIYEQYFGPGTRLTVT.

Here the CDR3 reads CASSGGDAAYEQYF. CDR3 nucleotide sequence: TGTGCCAGCAGTGGCGGGGACGCCGCCTACGAGCAGTACTTC. The J gene is TRBJ2-7, the V gene TRBV6-2 or TRBV6-3; possible D gene TRBD2, 6 bases. V was cut by 5 bases and J by 2 bases, with 13 bases left in between. The CDR3 length is 14 residues. The V gene's germline CDR1 is MNHEY and CDR2 SVGEGT.

There are a few counts of this clonotype. The rearrangement links TRBV14 to TRBJ1-2; a possible D gene is TRBD1 (5 bases). From germline, CDR1 is SGHDN and CDR2 FVKESK. V shed 0 bases and J shed 6 bases, with 17 bases lying between them. CDR3 length: 16 amino acids. The CDR3 sequence is CASSQELDIRLNGYTF. The CDR3 coding sequence is TGTGCCAGCAGCCAAGAATTGGACATTAGACTTAATGGCTACACCTTC. Based on the CDR3 plus reference TRBV14 and TRBJ1-2, the full variable domain is EAGVTQFPSHSVIEKGQTVTLRCDPISGHDNLYWYRRVMGKEIKFLLHFVKESKQDESGMPNNRFLAERTGGTYSTLKVQPAELEDSGVYFCASSQELDIRLNGYTFGSGTRLTVV.

In this sample, this clonotype turned up many times. V is TRBV28 and J is TRBJ2-7; no definite D call. This CDR3 has 12 residues. V lost 4 bases and J 3 bases, leaving 7 bases between the germline ends. CDR1 is MDHEN and CDR2 is SYDVKM in the germline V gene. CDR3 coding DNA: TGTGCCAGCAGTTACAATGGCTACGAGCAGTACTTC. It yields the protein CASSYNGYEQYF.

This chain connects TRBV24-1 to TRBJ2-1, with D unresolved. The CDR3 extends over 14 amino acids. V was clipped by 0 bases and J by 2 bases, with 4 bases between them. Germline CDR1 and CDR2: KGHDR and SFDVKD. The CDR3 protein is CATSDLRTYNEQFF. Here the CDR3 DNA reads TGTGCCACCAGTGATTTGCGCACCTACAATGAGCAGTTCTTC.

The sample holds a few counts of this clonotype. The gene calls are TRBV7-2 and TRBJ1-5; tentative D call: TRBD1 (5 bases). There are 13 residues in the CDR3. Germline CDR1 is SGHTA and CDR2 is FQGNSA. Trimming removed 6 bases at V and 2 bases at J, with 8 bases between. This chain's CDR3 is CASRGEGNQPQHF. The CDR3 nucleotides read TGTGCCAGCAGGGGGGAGGGCAATCAGCCCCAGCATTTT.

This clonotype was counted only a few times. V is TRBV7-6 and J is TRBJ2-1, with 9 nucleotides matching TRBD2. The CDR3 totals 15 residues. Per the germline V gene, CDR1 is SGHVS and CDR2 is FNYEAQ. The V gene end was trimmed by 5 bases and the J gene end by 0 bases; junction bases not matched to a gene: 2. CDR3 DNA sequence: TGTGCCAGCAGCCCTAGCGGGAACTCCTACAATGAGCAGTTCTTC. Its translation is CASSPSGNSYNEQFF.

This clonotype has only a few counts. This rearrangement joins TRBV7-9 to TRBJ2-5; D gene uncertain. V lost 3 bases and J 1 base, leaving 15 bases between the germline ends. The CDR3 covers 16 residues. In germline, CDR1 is SEHNR, CDR2 FQNEAQ (reference sequence). The CDR3 coding sequence is TGTGCCAGCAGCTTCCCTGAGGCCAGCTTCCAAGAGACCCAGTACTTC. Translation: CASSFPEASFQETQYF.

Only a few counts were recorded for this clonotype. The genes are TRBV5-1 and TRBJ2-1, with D unresolved. The CDR3 runs to 14 residues. The V end lost 4 bases, the J end lost 1 base, and 9 bases lay between the germline ends. In germline, CDR1 is SGHRS, CDR2 YFSETQ. This CDR3 reads CASSPPGSYNEQFF. In nucleotides, the CDR3 is TGCGCCAGCAGCCCCCCCGGGTCCTACAATGAGCAGTTCTTC.

This chain's CDR3 is CASSLNRGLNEKLFF. The CDR3 DNA reads TGTGCCAGCAGCTTAAACCGGGGCCTTAATGAAAAACTGTTTTTT. The rearrangement links TRBV7-2 to TRBJ1-4; tentative D call: TRBD1 (5 bases). The CDR3 is 15 amino acids. The germline V gene has CDR1 SGHTA and CDR2 FQGNSA. V gave up 2 bases and J gave up 4 bases, with 11 bases separating them. The complete variable domain, with remaining parts taken from reference TRBV7-2 and TRBJ1-4, reads GAGVSQSPSNKVTEKGKDVELRCDPISGHTALYWYRQSLGQGLEFLIYFQGNSAPDKSGLPSDRFSAERTGGSVSTLTIQRTQQEDSAVYLCASSLNRGLNEKLFFGSGTQLSVL.

This clonotype was counted a few times. V usage is TRBV6-1 and J usage is TRBJ2-3; no clear D. The V gene lost 5 bases and the J gene lost 2 bases, with 8 bases spanning the gap. Germline assignment: CDR1 MNHNS and CDR2 SASEGT. This CDR3 contains 13 residues. CDR3 nucleotide sequence: TGTGCCAGCAGTACAAGGAACACAGATACGCAGTATTTT. Protein sequence: CASSTRNTDTQYF.

CDR3 DNA: TGTGCCAGCAGCTTATCAGGGATCACCTACGAGCAGTACTTC. The encoded protein is CASSLSGITYEQYF. This rearrangement joins TRBV7-6 to TRBJ2-7, with D perhaps TRBD1 (5 bases). The length of the CDR3 is 14 residues. The germline V gene encodes CDR1 SGHVS and CDR2 FNYEAQ. V was shortened by 2 bases and J by 2 bases, with 10 bases between the two germline ends.

This clonotype was recorded a few times. The chain links TRBV4-3 to TRBJ2-1, with TRBD2 matching 12 bases. The germline V gene has CDR1 LGHNA and CDR2 YSLEER. The CDR3 runs 17 residues. Unmatched junction bases numbered 9, after V lost 1 base and J lost 8 bases. The CDR3 nucleotides read TGCGCCAGCAGCCAAGCGACTAGCGGGGGCCTGGTGCATGAGCAGTTCTTC. As protein: CASSQATSGGLVHEQFF.